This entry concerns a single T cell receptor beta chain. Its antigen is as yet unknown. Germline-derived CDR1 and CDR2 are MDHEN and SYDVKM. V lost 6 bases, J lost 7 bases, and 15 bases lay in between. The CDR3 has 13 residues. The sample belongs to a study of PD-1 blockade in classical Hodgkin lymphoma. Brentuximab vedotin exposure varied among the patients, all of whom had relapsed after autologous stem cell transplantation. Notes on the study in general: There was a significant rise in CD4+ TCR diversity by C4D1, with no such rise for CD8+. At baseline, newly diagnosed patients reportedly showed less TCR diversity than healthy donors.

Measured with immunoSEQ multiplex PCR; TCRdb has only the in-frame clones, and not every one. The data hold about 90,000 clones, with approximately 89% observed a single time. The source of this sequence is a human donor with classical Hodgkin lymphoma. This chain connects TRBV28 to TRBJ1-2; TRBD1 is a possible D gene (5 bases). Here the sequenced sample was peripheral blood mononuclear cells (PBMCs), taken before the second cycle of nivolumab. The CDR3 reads CASRTAGLRGYTF. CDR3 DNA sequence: TGTGCCAGCAGGACCGCAGGGTTGCGTGGCTACACCTTC.